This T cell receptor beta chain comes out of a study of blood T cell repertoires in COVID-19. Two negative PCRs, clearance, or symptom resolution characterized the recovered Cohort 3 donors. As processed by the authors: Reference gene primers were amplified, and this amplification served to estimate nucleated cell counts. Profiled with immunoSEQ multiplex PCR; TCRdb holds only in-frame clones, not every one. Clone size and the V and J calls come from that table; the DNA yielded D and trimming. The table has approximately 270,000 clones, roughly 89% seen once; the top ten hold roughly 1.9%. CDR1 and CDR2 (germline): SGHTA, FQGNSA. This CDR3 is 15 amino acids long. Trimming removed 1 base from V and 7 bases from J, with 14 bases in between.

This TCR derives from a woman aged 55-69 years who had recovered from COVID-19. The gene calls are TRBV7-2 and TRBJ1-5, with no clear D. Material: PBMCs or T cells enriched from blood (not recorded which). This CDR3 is CASSLVGWSGQPQHF. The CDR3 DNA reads TGTGCCAGCAGCTTAGTGGGTTGGTCGGGGCAGCCCCAGCATTTT.